This T cell receptor beta chain was observed in a study of T-cell memory formation after mild COVID-19. Points from the study as a whole: Among clones peaking at day 37 in the second wave, SARS-CoV-2 specificity remained unconfirmed.

5'RACE primed from the constant segment yielded TCR alpha and TCR beta cDNA libraries bearing sample barcodes and UMIs. TCRdb processed the 5' RACE reads anew with MiXCR; each CDR3 protein has one entry. The repertoire holds 120,000 to 150,000 distinct CDR3 sequences, with under 7% as singletons. The germline gives CDR1 DFQATT, CDR2 SNEGSKA (reference sequence). The CDR3 sequence is 18 residues long. V lost 5 bases, J lost 0 bases, and 13 bases stayed unmatched. Comments on this clonotype: Antigen specificity is unknown.

The specimen sequenced was PBMCs or a T cell subset sorted from them (not recorded which). This chain joins TRBV20-1 and TRBJ2-1, with 10 positions matching TRBD2. This sequence originates from an adult woman who had mild COVID-19 (a few samples of this study predate the infection). Cell type and time point are not known. Written as DNA, the CDR3 is TGCAGTGCTCATTGGGGAGCGGGAGGGCCATTCTCCTACAATGAGCAGTTCTTC. Protein: CSAHWGAGGPFSYNEQFF.